Listed below are T cell receptor beta chains from one sample, sequenced in a study of T cells after yellow fever vaccination. TCRdb reprocessed the 5' RACE reads via MiXCR and lists one record per CDR3 protein. The top ten clones hold 14% of a sample with hundreds of thousands of distinct CDR3 sequences, roughly 21% of them seen once. The source was PBMCs, collected 15 days after the yellow fever booster vaccination. The source of these receptors is a young man who received the YFV17D yellow fever vaccine. CDR3s include the opening cysteine and the closing phenylalanine or tryptophan. A D gene is named only where the DNA matches it firmly. Clone size is shown for a subset of rows, as once, few, many or a class of expanded clone.

D gene	J gene	V gene	clone size	CDR3 DNA	CDR3 protein
NA	TRBJ2-7	TRBV7-6	few	TGTGCCAGCAGCTTAGGTGGGGACCGGTGGGAGCAGTACTTC	CASSLGGDRWEQYF
NA	TRBJ2-7	TRBV5-1	NA	TGCGCCAGCAGCTTGACGGTGTACTCCGAGCAGTACTTC	CASSLTVYSEQYF
NA	TRBJ2-1	TRBV24-1	NA	TGTGCCACCAGTGCCGGGGGCATTTACAATGAGCAGTTCTTC	CATSAGGIYNEQFF
NA	TRBJ2-1	TRBV20-1	NA	TGCAGTGCTAGACCTCCCCGGGAATTGCTCTACAATGAGCAGTTCTTC	CSARPPRELLYNEQFF
NA	TRBJ2-1	TRBV5-1	few	TGCGCCAGCCGGGTAGGAGTTTCCAATGAGCAGTTCTTC	CASRVGVSNEQFF
NA	TRBJ2-7	TRBV9	NA	TGTGCCAGCAGCGTAGGTGGGTTAAGCTCCTACGAGCAGTACTTC	CASSVGGLSSYEQYF
TRBD2	TRBJ2-7	TRBV5-8	few	TGTGCCAGCGGAGCCGGGACTACCCGCCTGGCAGTGGAGCAGTACTTC	CASGAGTTRLAVEQYF
NA	TRBJ2-7	TRBV20-1	NA	TGCAGTGCTAGAAAGGAGAGGTTCTACGAGCAGTACTTC	CSARKERFYEQYF
NA	TRBJ2-3	TRBV13	NA	TGTGCCAGCAGCTTACGGCAGGAAGAGTTCACAGATACGCAGTATTTT	CASSLRQEEFTDTQYF
TRBD1	TRBJ1-2	TRBV7-2	NA	TGTGCCAGCAGCGGACAGGGGGCGCTCTATGGCTACACCTTC	CASSGQGALYGYTF
NA	TRBJ2-7	TRBV7-2	NA	TGTGCCAGCAGCTTACAGACCTACGAGCAGTACTTC	CASSLQTYEQYF
TRBD1	TRBJ2-1	TRBV18	few	TGTGCCAGCTCACCGCAGGGGGCAGGCTCCTACAATGAGCAGTTCTTC	CASSPQGAGSYNEQFF
NA	TRBJ2-6	TRBV11-2	NA	TGTGCCAGCAGCCACCAGAGCTCTGGGGCCAACGTCCTGACTTTC	CASSHQSSGANVLTF
NA	TRBJ1-5	TRBV7-8	NA	TGTGCCAGCAGCCCACGAGGACTAGGCAATCAGCCCCAGCATTTT	CASSPRGLGNQPQHF
TRBD2	TRBJ2-2	TRBV30	few	TGTGCCTGGGCCCGAACGACTAGCGGCGGGGAGCTGTTTTTT	CAWARTTSGGELFF
TRBD2	TRBJ2-3	TRBV9	NA	TGTGCCAGCAGCCAGGTGGCGGGAGGGACCCTTACCACAGATACGCAGTATTTT	CASSQVAGGTLTTDTQYF
NA	TRBJ2-7	TRBV11-2	few	TGTGCCAGCAGCTTACGGGATTTCTCCTACGAGCAGTACTTC	CASSLRDFSYEQYF
TRBD2	TRBJ2-5	TRBV12-3/TRBV12-4	NA	TGTGCCAGCAGTTACGGGAGCGGGAGAGAGACCCAGTACTTC	CASSYGSGRETQYF
NA	TRBJ2-4	TRBV28	NA	TGTGCCAGCAGTTTTTTAGGGGCACATCTAGCCAAAAACATTCAGTACTTC	CASSFLGAHLAKNIQYF
TRBD2	TRBJ2-7	TRBV7-2	NA	TGTGCCAGCAGCTTAGGACTAGCGGGAGGAAAGGGTTACGAGCAGTACTTC	CASSLGLAGGKGYEQYF
NA	TRBJ2-7	TRBV6-5	few	TGTGCCAGCAGTTACTCCCCAGGCGGTGGGTACGAGCAGTACTTC	CASSYSPGGGYEQYF
TRBD2	TRBJ2-2	TRBV14	NA	TGTGCCAGCAGCCAGGGACTAGCGAGGGAGCTGTTTTTT	CASSQGLARELFF
TRBD2	TRBJ2-2	TRBV18	NA	TGTGCCAGCTCACCCGCGGGACTAGCGGGGTCGAACACCGGGGAGCTGTTTTTT	CASSPAGLAGSNTGELFF
NA	TRBJ1-4	TRBV6-1	NA	TGTGCCAGCAGCCAAAGGAAGGGTACAACTAATGAAAAACTGTTTTTT	CASSQRKGTTNEKLFF
TRBD2	TRBJ2-4	TRBV7-2	few	TGTGCCAGCAGTCTAACGAAGAGCGGGAGTATATGGGTGTCATTC	CASSLTKSGSIWVSF
NA	TRBJ2-5	TRBV29-1	NA	TGCAGCGTTGAAGAGGCAGGCAATCTACAACGGTGGGCTTACCAAGAGACCCAGTACTTC	CSVEEAGNLQRWAYQETQYF
NA	TRBJ2-5	TRBV7-2	many	TGTGCCAGCAGACTGGGGGAGACCCAGTACTTC	CASRLGETQYF
TRBD2	TRBJ2-5	TRBV14	few	TGTGCCAGCAGCCAAGATCTGGCAGCGGGAAACCAAGAGACCCAGTACTTC	CASSQDLAAGNQETQYF
NA	TRBJ2-3	TRBV6-5	few	TGTGCCAGCAGTTATTTCGGAACCACAGATACGCAGTATTTT	CASSYFGTTDTQYF
TRBD2	TRBJ2-2	TRBV27	NA	TGTGCCAGCAGCCGACTAGCGGCGCTTGGAGGGGAGCTGTTTTTT	CASSRLAALGGELFF
TRBD2	TRBJ2-1	TRBV7-2	NA	TGTGCCAGCAGCTTGGGGGGACTATTACTTTACAATGAGCAGTTCTTC	CASSLGGLLLYNEQFF
NA	TRBJ2-3	TRBV12-3/TRBV12-4	NA	TGTGCCAGCAGTTGGGGACTGACTAGCACAGATACGCAGTATTTT	CASSWGLTSTDTQYF
TRBD2	TRBJ2-1	TRBV6-1	NA	TGTGCCAGCAGTCCACCGGGACTAGCGATCAATGAGCAGTTCTTC	CASSPPGLAINEQFF
TRBD2	TRBJ2-3	TRBV6-2/TRBV6-3	many	TGTGCCAGCAGCCGGCGAGCGGGAGGCGGAGATACGCAGTATTTT	CASSRRAGGGDTQYF
TRBD2	TRBJ2-3	TRBV4-3	NA	TGCGCCAGCGGGACTAGTAGGGATACGCAGTATTTT	CASGTSRDTQYF
NA	TRBJ2-7	TRBV15	NA	TGTGCCACCAGCACACAGGGTAAAGAGCAGTACTTC	CATSTQGKEQYF
NA	TRBJ2-5	TRBV29-1	few	TGCAGCGTGGGACCCGATTTGGGGACCCAGTACTTC	CSVGPDLGTQYF
NA	TRBJ2-2	TRBV29-1	few	TGCAGCGTTGAAGGACTAGCGAACACCGGGGAGCTGTTTTTT	CSVEGLANTGELFF
NA	TRBJ2-1	TRBV20-1	few	TGCAGTGCCCTCCGGGGGCCGAAGGATGAGCAGTTCTTC	CSALRGPKDEQFF
TRBD2	TRBJ2-2	TRBV7-2	few	TGTGCCAGCAGCCCGCCGGGACTACTCTCCGGGGAGCTGTTTTTT	CASSPPGLLSGELFF
TRBD2	TRBJ2-7	TRBV29-1	NA	TGCAGCGTTGCGGCCGGGGAGACTAGCAGGTACGAGCAGTACTTC	CSVAAGETSRYEQYF
NA	TRBJ2-3	TRBV5-1	few	TGCGCCAGCAGCTTGGGGAACCCAGATACGCAGTATTTT	CASSLGNPDTQYF
NA	TRBJ2-1	TRBV7-2	few	TGTGCCAGCAGCCCCACGCGGCATGAGCAGTTCTTC	CASSPTRHEQFF
TRBD2	TRBJ2-1	TRBV5-1	few	TGCGCCAGCAGCTTGACTACTAGCGGGAATGAGCAGTTCTTC	CASSLTTSGNEQFF
TRBD1	TRBJ2-3	TRBV10-3	NA	TGTGCCATCAGCAGTGGAACAGGGGGTACAGATACGCAGTATTTT	CAISSGTGGTDTQYF
TRBD2	TRBJ2-1	TRBV2	NA	TGTGCCAGCATTATCGGGGGGGACTACAATGAGCAGTTCTTC	CASIIGGDYNEQFF
NA	TRBJ2-7	TRBV6-5	few	TGTGCCAGCAGTTACTCGCCTCGGGCAGGGTCCTACGAGCAGTACTTC	CASSYSPRAGSYEQYF
TRBD2	TRBJ2-2	TRBV7-6	NA	TGTGCCAGCAGCTTAATTTTTTGGACTAGCGGTAACACCGGGGAGCTGTTTTTT	CASSLIFWTSGNTGELFF
TRBD1	TRBJ1-5	TRBV12-3/TRBV12-4	few	TGTGACAGCAGTGATACAGGGGGGAATCAGCCCCAGCATTTT	CDSSDTGGNQPQHF
TRBD1	TRBJ1-4	TRBV5-1	few	TGCGCCAGCAGCTGGGAGACAGGGGTTGGAGATGAAAAACTGTTTTTT	CASSWETGVGDEKLFF
NA	TRBJ2-6	TRBV9	NA	TGTGCCAGCAGCCCCGTAGGCAACTCTGGGGCCAACGTCCTGACTTTC	CASSPVGNSGANVLTF
NA	TRBJ2-4	TRBV14	NA	TGTGCCAGCAGCCGCGGCGGTTTGGGACTAGCCAAAAACATTCAGTACTTC	CASSRGGLGLAKNIQYF
NA	TRBJ2-3	TRBV7-9	few	TGTGCCACAGAGGGGGAGGGCAGAGATACGCAGTATTTT	CATEGEGRDTQYF
NA	TRBJ2-3	TRBV11-2	NA	TGTGCCAGCACGGGACACCAAGGAGCAGATACGCAGTATTTT	CASTGHQGADTQYF
NA	TRBJ1-2	TRBV7-2	few	TGTGCCAGCAGCGCCACAGGGAGAGGTAGCTACACCTTC	CASSATGRGSYTF
TRBD1	TRBJ2-7	TRBV7-9	few	TGTGCCAGCGCCTTCGGACAGGGAATCGACGAGCAGTACTTC	CASAFGQGIDEQYF
NA	TRBJ2-1	TRBV20-1	few	TGCAGTGCTGGCCAAAATGAGCAGTTCTTC	CSAGQNEQFF